The 7 T cell receptor beta chains listed next were all sequenced from one sample in a study of cytomegalovirus exposure and HLA in healthy donors. The method was immunoSEQ multiplex PCR; TCRdb's version includes in-frame clones alone and lacks a portion of them. In the table there are some 64,000 clones, around 97% of which are singletons. The sequenced sample was PBMCs. The receptors derive from a young woman in good health and CMV-seropositive.

This chain joins TRBV6-4 and TRBJ2-1; 9 bases match TRBD2. The germline V gene has CDR1 MRHNA and CDR2 SNTAGT. The CDR3 loop spans 16 amino acids. With V trimmed by 5 bases and J by 2 bases, 7 bases remained unmatched. The CDR3 nucleotides are TGTGCCAGCAGTCCCTCAGCGGGAGGTACCTACAATGAGCAGTTCTTC. Its protein is CASSPSAGGTYNEQFF.

This clone was recorded only once. This chain connects TRBV7-6 to TRBJ2-3, with D maybe TRBD2 (6 bases). This CDR3 region has 14 residues. V was cut by 5 bases and J by 7 bases, with 16 bases left in between. Looked up from germline, CDR1 is SGHVS and CDR2 is FNYEAQ. The CDR3 nucleotides are TGTGCCAGCAGCCCCATTAAGGCGGGAAATACGCAGTATTTT. This translates into CASSPIKAGNTQYF.

The chain is built from TRBV2 and TRBJ2-1, with TRBD2 matching over 11 bases. V was clipped by 6 bases and J by 12 bases; unmatched bases: 4. Germline V lookup: CDR1 SNHLY, CDR2 FYNNEI. The CDR3 has 12 residues. CDR3 protein: CASRPLAGGQFF. The CDR3 DNA follows: TGTGCCAGCAGGCCCCTAGCGGGGGGGCAGTTCTTC.

J is TRBJ1-2 and V is TRBV10-3; a possible D gene is TRBD1 (5 bases). The CDR3 runs 14 residues. V gave up 3 bases and J gave up 1 base, with 9 bases separating them. In germline, CDR1 is ENHRY, CDR2 SYGVKD. The CDR3 DNA follows: TGTGCCATCAGTGACCAGGGATTTAACTATGGCTACACCTTC. Translating gives CAISDQGFNYGYTF.

This clone was recorded a few times. V and J are TRBV29-1 and TRBJ2-1; 7 nucleotides line up with TRBD2. The CDR3 has 14 amino acids. V lost 6 bases, J lost 6 bases, and 11 bases stayed unmatched. Per the germline V gene, CDR1 is SQVTM and CDR2 is ANQGSEA. CDR3: CSVPTGGRSNEQFF. CDR3 nucleotides: TGCAGCGTCCCGACCGGCGGGAGATCCAATGAGCAGTTCTTC.

This clone has just one count. The chain uses TRBV28 and TRBJ2-5; D is unclear. Germline CDR1 and CDR2: MDHEN and SYDVKM. Trimming removed 0 bases from V and 5 bases from J, with 19 bases in between. The CDR3 contains 17 residues. The CDR3 region is CASSLWSVFSSKETQYF. As DNA, the CDR3 is TGTGCCAGCAGTTTATGGTCGGTATTTTCTTCCAAGGAGACCCAGTACTTC. The whole variable domain, filled in from reference TRBV28 and TRBJ2-5, reads DVKVTQSSRYLVKRTGEKVFLECVQDMDHENMFWYRQDPGLGLRLIYFSYDVKMKEKGDIPEGYSVSREKKERFSLILESASTNQTSMYLCASSLWSVFSSKETQYFGPGTRLLVL.

The chain recombines TRBV6-4 with TRBJ2-7, with a tentative D call TRBD1 (5 bases). Germline V gene data show CDR1 as MRHNA and CDR2 as SNTAGT. The CDR3 runs 14 residues. V shed 6 bases and J shed 2 bases, with 14 bases lying between them. In DNA form, the CDR3 reads TGTGCCAGCAGATCTAAGGGGTTACCCTACGAGCAGTACTTC. As protein: CASRSKGLPYEQYF.